This T cell receptor beta chain stems from a study of T-cell reconstitution after alpha-beta-depleted transplantation in children. The TCRbeta library incorporated unique molecular identifiers. Each CDR3 protein is one row after TCRdb ran MiXCR on the PCR reads. The profile shows some 400,000 distinct CDR3 sequences, over 20% of them singletons. The CDR3 runs to 15 residues. Trimming took 3 bases from V and 8 from J; bases not matched to a gene: 5. In germline, CDR1 is SGHTA, CDR2 FQGTGA. Sequencing was performed on PBMCs from the stem cell graft donor, taken from the stem cell graft. This TCR derives from a human donor who donated a stem cell graft to a child with acute myeloid leukemia. The V call is TRBV7-3, the J call TRBJ2-1; TRBD2 matches at 12 bases. The CDR3 here is CASSLTSGSLYEQFF. The CDR3 DNA reads TGTGCCAGCAGCTTGACTAGCGGGAGTCTCTATGAGCAGTTCTTC.